Shown below are 12 T cell receptor beta chains from a single sample sequenced in a study of cytomegalovirus exposure and HLA in healthy donors (TCRdb year 2017). Libraries were constructed by the immunoSEQ multiplex PCR assay. The multiplex PCR relied on a mix of 60 forward primers for TCR Vbeta segments and 13 reverse primers for TCR Jbeta segments. TCRdb provides this immuneACCESS table in a form limited to in-frame rearrangements. Some clones are lacking; in checked studies, under half of them reflect an unresolved V gene, and why the rest are absent is not known. The sample profile shows 140,000 to 150,000 clones; 65% to 80% of them were found once. Of the sample, 1.5% to 2% falls within the top ten clones. Specimen: PBMCs. These receptors were taken from a woman in her thirties or forties in good health and CMV-seronegative.

This clone occurred once. The chain links TRBV18 to TRBJ1-1; weak D call: TRBD1 (6 bases). The CDR3 has 13 residues. V lost 0 bases and J 10 bases, leaving 12 bases between the germline ends. Looked up from germline, CDR1 is KGHSH and CDR2 is LQKENI. The CDR3 loop reads CASSPPGSRGAFF. The CDR3 nucleotides read TGTGCCAGCTCACCACCGGGATCCAGGGGAGCTTTCTTT.

This clone was observed once. The CDR3 loop reads CASSSGFQETQYF. CDR3 DNA: TGTGCCAGCAGTTCAGGATTCCAAGAGACCCAGTACTTC. The V call is TRBV2, the J call TRBJ2-5; D uncertain. The CDR3 has 13 residues. The germline CDR1 and CDR2 sequences are SNHLY and FYNNEI. V lost 5 bases, J lost 1 base, and 8 bases lay in between.

The chain couples TRBV6-5 to TRBJ1-1; TRBD1 is a possible D gene (5 bases). Germline CDR1 and CDR2: MNHEY and SVGAGI. This CDR3 is built from 14 residues. Trimming removed 6 bases at V and 0 bases at J, with 11 bases between. The CDR3 DNA reads as TGTGCCAGCAGCCAGACAGACATGAACACTGAAGCTTTCTTT. Translation: CASSQTDMNTEAFF.

The V call is TRBV27, the J call TRBJ2-7; 8 nucleotides line up with TRBD2. Per the germline V gene, CDR1 is MNHEY and CDR2 is SMNVEV (reference sequence). Trimming at V came to 7 bases and at J to 6 bases, leaving 17 bases not matched to a gene. CDR3 length equals 16 residues. The CDR3 DNA reads TGTGCCAGCACCACAATATCCACGGGACTAGTAAGCGAGCAGTACTTC. Amino acids: CASTTISTGLVSEQYF.

The rearrangement joins TRBV5-4 to TRBJ1-1, with TRBD1 identical over 8 bases. The CDR3 totals 15 residues. Unmatched junction bases numbered 5, after V lost 2 bases and J lost 2 bases. Germline V CDR1 and CDR2: SGHNT, YYREEE (reference sequence). The CDR3 DNA reads TGTGCCAGCAGCTTTAGAGGACAGGGCAACACTGAAGCTTTCTTT. This sequence encodes CASSFRGQGNTEAFF.

The table lists this clone with a few counts. The chain links TRBV6-5 to TRBJ1-5; unclear D gene. Between the trimmed V and J ends, which lost 3 bases and 6 bases, there was a span of 9 bases. Germline values: CDR1 MNHEY, CDR2 SVGAGI. The CDR3 runs 13 residues. The CDR3 loop reads CASSYESGQPQHF. As DNA, the CDR3 is TGTGCCAGCAGTTATGAAAGCGGTCAGCCCCAGCATTTT.

The chain recombines TRBV6-1 with TRBJ2-2, with D unclear. The germline V gene has CDR1 MNHNS and CDR2 SASEGT. V lost 2 bases and J 5 bases, leaving 9 bases between the germline ends. CDR3 length: 14 amino acids. DNA for the CDR3: TGTGCCAGCAGTGAAATATCCTTTACCGGGGAGCTGTTTTTT. Its protein is CASSEISFTGELFF.

The chain joins TRBV2 to TRBJ1-2; D not certain. The CDR3 runs 13 residues. Trimming removed 8 bases at V and 3 bases at J, with 13 bases between. CDR1 is SNHLY and CDR2 is FYNNEI in the germline V gene. The CDR3 is CASEINGDYGYTF. The CDR3 bases are TGTGCCAGCGAAATAAACGGGGACTATGGCTACACCTTC. Combining the CDR3 with reference TRBV2 and TRBJ1-2 gives the whole variable domain EPEVTQTPSHQVTQMGQEVILRCVPISNHLYFYWYRQILGQKVEFLVSFYNNEISEKSEIFDDQFSVERPDGSNFTLKIRSTKLEDSAMYFCASEINGDYGYTFGSGTRLTVV.

V usage is TRBV5-1 and J usage is TRBJ2-2; 7 bases map to TRBD1. The V and J ends lost 0 bases and 6 bases, in that order; junction bases with no gene match: 5. Germline-derived CDR1 and CDR2 are SGHRS and YFSETQ. This CDR3 has 15 amino acids. The CDR3 reads CASSLEGAFSGELFF. Written as DNA, the CDR3 is TGCGCCAGCAGCTTGGAGGGGGCTTTTTCCGGGGAGCTGTTTTTT.

This clone was observed once. This rearrangement joins TRBV28 to TRBJ2-7; weak D call: TRBD1 (6 bases). Per the germline V gene, CDR1 is MDHEN and CDR2 is SYDVKM. V shed 5 bases and J shed 4 bases, with 12 bases lying between them. The CDR3 contains 13 residues. CDR3 nucleotide sequence: TGTGCCAGCAGTCCCGGACAGACATACGAGCAGTACTTC. Amino acid sequence: CASSPGQTYEQYF. Together with reference TRBV28 and TRBJ2-7, the CDR3 gives the full variable domain: DVKVTQSSRYLVKRTGEKVFLECVQDMDHENMFWYRQDPGLGLRLIYFSYDVKMKEKGDIPEGYSVSREKKERFSLILESASTNQTSMYLCASSPGQTYEQYFGPGTRLTVT.

The J gene is TRBJ1-1, the V gene TRBV5-1, with 7 bases lining up with TRBD1. Trimming cost V 0 bases and J 8 bases; bases outside gene matches: 1. CDR3 size: 12 residues. The germline V gene has CDR1 SGHRS and CDR2 YFSETQ. The CDR3 here is CASSLGQGEAFF. The CDR3, as DNA: TGCGCCAGCAGCTTGGGACAGGGCGAAGCTTTCTTT. Using reference TRBV5-1 and TRBJ1-1 for the parts outside the CDR3, the full variable domain is KAGVTQTPRYLIKTRGQQVTLSCSPISGHRSVSWYQQTPGQGLQFLFEYFSETQRNKGNFPGRFSGRQFSNSRSEMNVSTLELGDSALYLCASSLGQGEAFFGQGTRLTVV.

Remarks on this clone: One end of the junction varies from germline; a read error may be responsible. Other DNA sequences in the sample encode the same CDR3. The J gene is TRBJ1-1, the V gene TRBV15, with unresolved D. The length of the CDR3 is 16 residues. Per the germline V gene, CDR1 is LNHNV and CDR2 is YYDKDF (reference sequence). The CDR3 region has the DNA TGTGCCACCAGCAGAGTACAGTTTCCCATGAACACTGAAGCCTTCTTT. Its translation: CATSRVQFPMNTEAFF.